This paragraph reports one TCR beta chain. This clonotype was observed many times. The antigen it binds to is not known. No base qualities exist here, and no much larger clone lies one base off it. In a library made to pick up alpha chains, this beta chain is a stray read with a size that means little. The sample originates from a study of spatial heterogeneity in lung cancer (dated by TCRdb to the late 2010s). Context from the whole study: Beta-chain transcripts were consistently detected in greater numbers than alpha-chain transcripts, which likely reflects a higher abundance of beta-chain transcripts. In the raw uncorrected reads, each unique combination of TCR and UMI appeared on average more than ten times. TCR alpha and beta repertoires were quantitatively compared across multiple tumor regions, matched nontumor lung and blood in non-small cell lung cancer. Nonsynonymous mutation counts, determined by whole-exome sequencing of tumor tissue, were related to TCR repertoire features. Both alpha and beta chains were TCR-sequenced in about 240 tumor regions, under 80 matched nontumor lung samples and roughly 54 PBMC samples obtained at surgery.

What this sample's time point label stands for: sample taken at primary tumor resection. Without any cell sorting, TCR sequencing was performed on whole RNA extracted either from tumor and nontumor lung tissue or from cryopreserved PBMC samples. The donors were 60 to 80 patients from the lung TRACERx cohort who had early-stage, untreated non-small cell lung cancer. Only patients with enough RNA available from two or more tumor regions were chosen for TCR sequencing. Points the paper makes about the study in general: Ubiquitous expanded tumor TCRs were detected in blood more often at tumor resection than at routine follow-up. Confirming at a functional level the hypothesis that regional TCRs recognize regional mutations was considered to require additional single-cell paired TCR alpha and beta sequencing.

The library was made by 5' RACE. Sequenced on a NextSeq 500. To allow correction of PCR and sequencing errors, the TCR library protocol tagged every TCR cDNA molecule with a unique molecular identifier. The paper's data handling went like this. Decombinator tools were used for TCR identification, UMI-based error correction and CDR3 extraction. TCRs above a frequency of 2 per 1,000, corresponding to the top 1% of the tumor frequency distribution, were defined as expanded. Renyi diversity was computed with the R vegan package after each repertoire had been subsampled 100 times to 5,000 TCRs. CDR3 similarity networks were constructed using string-kernel similarity of amino acid triplets, with links drawn between CDR3s whose pairwise similarity was above 0.82. Starting from the raw public reads, TCRdb applied fastp trimming at Q25, assembled clones with MiXCR and retained in-frame beta chains. Each record represents a unique CDR3 protein, reported with the most common genes and DNA among its rows. These V and J calls derive from TCRdb rather than the authors' analysis. The table for this sample lists about 11,000 distinct CDR3 sequences; about 3.7% of them were counted only once. Clones ranked in the top ten supply 52% of the sample.

Trimming accounts for 5 bases at V and 1 base at J, while the number of junction bases matched to no gene is 8. CDR1 LGHDT and CDR2 YNNKEL are derived from the germline V gene (reference sequence). Counted from cysteine to phenylalanine, this CDR3 has 16 amino acids. Only the CDR3 DNA stays, 48 bases, in frame from base 1. The chain employs TRBV3-1 and TRBJ2-7; 10 bases in the middle match TRBD1. The starting material was PBMCs, obtained at surgery. The clonotype comes from a female donor with early-stage non-small cell lung cancer. The DNA sequence reads TGTGCCAGCAGCAACCCGGGACAGGGGAATTCCTACGAGCAGTACTTC. This encodes CASSNPGQGNSYEQYF.